This is a list of T cell receptor beta chains from one sample in a study of cytomegalovirus exposure and HLA in healthy donors. Produced via immunoSEQ multiplex PCR; TCRdb's table is partial and in-frame only. The sample shows approximately 140,000 clones, 61% of them seen only once. Sequencing was done on a sample of PBMCs. The source of these receptors is a male donor in good health and CMV-seronegative. Both conserved end residues are part of each CDR3. D genes are given only for firm matches. Only some rows state a clone size, as once, few, many or a class for expanded clones.

j_call d_call v_call clone_size cdr3_nt cdr3_aa
TRBJ2-3 . TRBV4-1 . TGCGCCAGCAGCCAGAGGGACTTATCTAGCACAGATACGCAGTATTTT CASSQRDLSSTDTQYF
TRBJ1-6 . TRBV4-3 . TGCGCCAGCAGCCAAGATTCCGGTTTTTTGAATAATTCACCCCTCCACTTT CASSQDSGFLNNSPLHF
TRBJ1-6 . TRBV7-2 few TGTGCCAGCAGCCTGCCGGGGGGACCTTATAATTCACCCCTCCACTTT CASSLPGGPYNSPLHF
TRBJ2-2 . TRBV27 . TGTGCCAGCAAAGGAAGCACAGGGAACACCGGGGAGCTGTTTTTT CASKGSTGNTGELFF
TRBJ1-5 . TRBV27 few TGTGCCAGCGTGACAGCTTATAGCAATCAGCCCCAGCATTTT CASVTAYSNQPQHF
TRBJ1-3 . TRBV30 . TGTGCCTGGAGTGGGGCAGAAAGGGGTACTGGAAACACCATATATTTT CAWSGAERGTGNTIYF
TRBJ2-7 TRBD1 TRBV7-9 . TGTGCCAGCAGTCTCGCAGGACAGGGGCCCTACGAGCAGTACTTC CASSLAGQGPYEQYF
TRBJ2-3 . TRBV29-1 . TGCAGCGTTGAGAGGGAGTACACAGATACGCAGTATTTT CSVEREYTDTQYF
TRBJ2-3 TRBD2 TRBV7-2 . TGTGCCAGCAGCGCCTCAGGCGGGGGGGCCGGAGATACGCAGTATTTT CASSASGGGAGDTQYF
TRBJ1-4 . TRBV5-6 . TGTGCCAGCGGCCGGCCAGGGCTGAATGAAAAACTGTTTTTT CASGRPGLNEKLFF
TRBJ2-2 . TRBV7-9 . TGTGCCAGCAGCTCCCCCCCCGAGGGCGGGACCGGGGAGCTGTTTTTT CASSSPPEGGTGELFF
TRBJ2-7 . TRBV9 . TGTGCCAGCAGCGGTACAGGGTTTACCTACGAGCAGTACTTC CASSGTGFTYEQYF
TRBJ2-7 . TRBV9 . TGTGCCAGCAGCGTAGCCTGGACTAACTACGAGCAGTACTTC CASSVAWTNYEQYF
TRBJ2-3 TRBD1 TRBV7-3 . TGTGCCAGCAGTTCTCCGGGACAGGGGGGCTTATATACGCAGTATTTT CASSSPGQGGLYTQYF
TRBJ1-6 TRBD1 TRBV18 . TGTGCCAGCTCGCGCGGGACAGATAATTCACCCCTCCACTTT CASSRGTDNSPLHF
TRBJ2-7 TRBD1 TRBV5-4 few TGTGCCAGCAGCAGATCGGGACAGGTATACGAGCAGTACTTC CASSRSGQVYEQYF
TRBJ1-1 . TRBV7-2 once TGTGCCAGCAGCGGCAGGGGAACCCTTGAAGCTTTCTTT CASSGRGTLEAFF
TRBJ1-1 TRBD1 TRBV6-5 . TGTGCCAGCAGCCTACAGGGGTCAAACACTGAAGCTTTCTTT CASSLQGSNTEAFF
TRBJ2-7 TRBD1 TRBV28 . TGTGCCAGCAGAGACCAGGGGGCGCAAGATTACGAGCAGTACTTC CASRDQGAQDYEQYF
TRBJ2-5 . TRBV29-1 . TGCAGCGTTGGGGGGGGGCGAGGAGAGACCCAGTACTTC CSVGGGRGETQYF
TRBJ1-2 TRBD1 TRBV2 . TGTGCCAGCAGTGGAGAGCCTACAGGGGTCTATGGCTACACCTTC CASSGEPTGVYGYTF
TRBJ1-1 TRBD1 TRBV29-1 . TGCAGCGTTGACGCCCGGTGGGGGCAGGGGGGCACTGAAGCTTTCTTT CSVDARWGQGGTEAFF
TRBJ2-3 TRBD2 TRBV4-2 . TGTGCCAGCAGCCTCCGTAGCGGGGGTAGCACAGATACGCAGTATTTT CASSLRSGGSTDTQYF
TRBJ1-6 . TRBV7-9 few TGTGCCAGCAGCTTCGCGGGGGGCAACTCACCCCTCCACTTT CASSFAGGNSPLHF
TRBJ2-7 TRBD1 TRBV7-9 once TGTGCCAGCAGCTTAGGGGACAGTTCCTACGAGCAGTACTTC CASSLGDSSYEQYF
TRBJ1-5 TRBD1 TRBV28 . TGTGCCAGCAGTCCAGGGGGACGGGCGGATCAGCCCCAGCATTTT CASSPGGRADQPQHF
TRBJ1-3 . TRBV6-6 few TGTGCCAGCAGTTACTCCGAGAGGGTTGGAAACACCATATATTTT CASSYSERVGNTIYF
TRBJ1-1 TRBD1 TRBV7-2 . TGTGCCAGCAGCTTTGTGAGTCAGGGGGCCACTGAAGCTTTCTTT CASSFVSQGATEAFF
TRBJ2-7 . TRBV16 few TGTGCCAGCAGCCGTTACGGGACGCGGAGGGCCTACGAGCAGTACTTC CASSRYGTRRAYEQYF